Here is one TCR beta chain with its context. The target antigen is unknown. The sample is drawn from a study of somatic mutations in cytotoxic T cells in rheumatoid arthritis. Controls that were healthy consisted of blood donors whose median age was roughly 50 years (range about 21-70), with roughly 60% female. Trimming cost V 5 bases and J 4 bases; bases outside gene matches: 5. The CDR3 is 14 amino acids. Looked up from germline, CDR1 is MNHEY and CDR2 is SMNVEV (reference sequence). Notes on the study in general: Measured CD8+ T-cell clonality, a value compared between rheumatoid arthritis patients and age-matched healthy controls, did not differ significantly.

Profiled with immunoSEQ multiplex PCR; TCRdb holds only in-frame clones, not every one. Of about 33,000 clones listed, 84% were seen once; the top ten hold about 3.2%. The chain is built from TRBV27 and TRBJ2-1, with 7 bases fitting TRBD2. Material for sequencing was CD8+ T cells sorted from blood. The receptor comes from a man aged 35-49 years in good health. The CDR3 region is CASSLTSRYNEQFF. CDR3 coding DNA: TGTGCCAGCAGTCTGACTAGCCGGTACAATGAGCAGTTCTTC.